These T cell receptor beta chains were read from a single sample in a study of shared clonotypes between healthy human individuals. Libraries were prepared by immunoSEQ multiplex PCR; TCRdb keeps only in-frame clonotypes and omits some of them. The sample holds 650,000 to 800,000 clones; around 70% are singletons and the top ten take roughly 1.8%. What was sequenced was memory CD4+ T cells sorted from blood. Receptor source: a woman aged 25-40 years in good health. Both conserved end residues are part of each CDR3. Fields, in order: clone size, D gene, V gene, J gene, CDR3 DNA, CDR3 protein. The D gene is left open where the match is weak. Not all rows give a size; the values are once, few, many and, for expanded clones, a class.

-	TRBD1	TRBV27	TRBJ2-7	TGTGCCAGCAGTTCGCTGTGGACAGGGAACCACGAGCAGTACTTC	CASSSLWTGNHEQYF
-	-	TRBV29-1	TRBJ2-7	TGCAGCGTTTTAACCCCGGGACGCCTCATTGGGCAGTACTTC	CSVLTPGRLIGQYF
-	-	TRBV5-1	TRBJ1-3	TGCGCCAGCAGCTTGTCAGGGACTGGAAACACCATATATTTT	CASSLSGTGNTIYF
few	-	TRBV19	TRBJ2-1	TGTGCCAGTAGTTCCAAGGGCAGGAATGAGCAGTTCTTC	CASSSKGRNEQFF
-	TRBD1	TRBV2	TRBJ1-1	TGTGCCAGCAGTGGGCAGGGGGTTGAAGCTTTCTTT	CASSGQGVEAFF
-	TRBD2	TRBV4-1	TRBJ2-7	TGCGCCAGCAGCCAAGGGGACGGAGCGGGGGCCTACGAGCAGTACTTC	CASSQGDGAGAYEQYF
once	-	TRBV4-1	TRBJ2-5	TGCGCCAGCAGCCAGCCACGGAGGGCTGAAGAGACCCAGTACTTC	CASSQPRRAEETQYF
-	-	TRBV9	TRBJ2-1	TGTGCCAGCAGCGACACACTAGCCCAAAGCTCCTACAATGAGCAGTTCTTC	CASSDTLAQSSYNEQFF
-	-	TRBV28	TRBJ1-2	TGTGCCAGCAGTCTCGACGGGTATGGCTACACCTTC	CASSLDGYGYTF
-	TRBD2	TRBV2	TRBJ2-1	TGTGCCAGCAGTGAGGGACTACCGGGCCCCAATGAGCAGTTCTTC	CASSEGLPGPNEQFF
-	TRBD2	TRBV7-2	TRBJ2-5	TGTGCCAGCAGCCCGGGACTACTCCAAGAGACCCAGTACTTC	CASSPGLLQETQYF
-	TRBD1	TRBV27	TRBJ1-4	TGTGCCAGCAGTCTAAAAGGGACAGGGCCTATAATGAGTAATGAAAAACTGTTTTTT	CASSLKGTGPIMSNEKLFF
-	-	TRBV25-1	TRBJ2-1	TGTGCCAGCAGGGAGGGCAGGCACACGCCCAATGAGCAGTTCTTC	CASREGRHTPNEQFF
-	TRBD1	TRBV19	TRBJ2-7	TGTGCCAGTAGTGCCTCCGGGACAGGGGTTTACGAGCAGTACTTC	CASSASGTGVYEQYF
-	-	TRBV9	TRBJ2-1	TGTGCCAGCAGCGAGAGGACCCGGAGCTCCTACAATGAGCAGTTCTTC	CASSERTRSSYNEQFF
-	-	TRBV7-2	TRBJ1-2	TGTGCCAGCAGCTTATTAGGGGCTGGCTATGGCTACACCTTC	CASSLLGAGYGYTF
-	TRBD2	TRBV28	TRBJ2-3	TGTGCCAGCACCCTTTTAGCGGGAGGGGGTGCAGATACGCAGTATTTT	CASTLLAGGGADTQYF
-	-	TRBV5-1	TRBJ1-1	TGCGCCAGCAGCTTGGAGCAGGGGCTCCTCCCTGAAGCTTTCTTT	CASSLEQGLLPEAFF
-	-	TRBV5-6	TRBJ1-1	TGTGCCAGCAGCAGGGGGGTCTTGAACACTGAAGCTTTCTTT	CASSRGVLNTEAFF
-	-	TRBV6-6	TRBJ2-2	TGTGCCAGCAACCTGGCGGGGTCGAACACCGGGGAGCTGTTTTTT	CASNLAGSNTGELFF
-	TRBD2	TRBV30	TRBJ2-2	TGTGCCTGGATTAATGGAGCGGGGGGAAACACCGGGGAGCTGTTTTTT	CAWINGAGGNTGELFF
-	-	TRBV30	TRBJ2-3	TGTGCCTGGAGTCGGGCGGGTACTAGCACAGATACGCAGTATTTT	CAWSRAGTSTDTQYF
-	-	TRBV6-5	TRBJ1-4	TGTGCCAGCAGTTACTCGGGGGGGAACTATGAAAAACTGTTTTTT	CASSYSGGNYEKLFF
-	-	TRBV13	TRBJ1-2	TGCGCCAGCAGTTTAGGCCCAGCTAACTATGGCTACACCTTC	CASSLGPANYGYTF
-	-	TRBV19	TRBJ2-2	TGTGCCAGTAGTAGGTTGGATTCGAACACCGGGGAGCTGTTTTTT	CASSRLDSNTGELFF
-	TRBD1	TRBV6-1	TRBJ2-1	TGTGCCAGCAGCCTGAACAGGGGCGAGCAGTTCTTC	CASSLNRGEQFF
many	-	TRBV7-5	TRBJ1-5	TGTGTCAGAAGCTTACCCAGACAGGGGAGTAGCAATCAGCCCCAGCATTTT	CVRSLPRQGSSNQPQHF
-	TRBD2	TRBV28	TRBJ2-5	TGTGCCAGCAGTTTATCGGGACTAGCCACAGAGACCCAGTACTTC	CASSLSGLATETQYF